The 7 T cell receptor beta chains given below trace back to one sample, sequenced in a study of regulatory T cells. The study's findings and limits: Regulatory T cells from CD3G-deficient patients were less diverse than autologous conventional CD4+ cells and control regulatory cells.

Primers: 52 TRBV forward and 13 TRBJ reverse. This table comes from immunoSEQ multiplex PCR, and its TCRdb copy is limited to in-frame clones, with some not included. The sample lists about 5,700 clones; around 87% were seen once. These receptors lack a known antigen. The sample was CD4+ Tregs sorted from blood. These receptors were collected from a person under 30 with CD3G deficiency.

The V gene is TRBV30, the J gene TRBJ2-7, with D hard to call. Germline V gene lookup returns CDR1 GTSNPN and CDR2 SVGIG (reference sequence). V was cut by 0 bases and J by 6 bases, with 9 bases left in between. This CDR3 has 12 amino acids. The CDR3 region is CAWSVRLGEQYF. CDR3 nucleotide sequence: TGTGCCTGGAGTGTCAGGCTGGGCGAGCAGTACTTC.

This clone was counted a few times. The chain is built from TRBV5-4 and TRBJ2-2; D unresolved. V was pared by 1 base and J by 0 bases, with 7 bases between. CDR1 SGHNT and CDR2 YYREEE come from the germline V gene (reference sequence). There are 15 residues in the CDR3. As DNA, the CDR3 is TGTGCCAGCAGCTTGTCTGGGGCGAACACCGGGGAGCTGTTTTTT. This encodes CASSLSGANTGELFF.

The V and J genes are TRBV7-9 and TRBJ2-7, with D perhaps given as TRBD1 or TRBD2 (5 bases each). This CDR3 has 12 amino acids. Looked up from germline, CDR1 is SEHNR and CDR2 is FQNEAQ (reference sequence). Trimming pared 3 bases from V and 8 bases from J, leaving 11 bases between. The CDR3 DNA reads TGTGCCAGCAGCTTTTTTCTGGGACAGCAGTACTTC. Translating gives CASSFFLGQQYF.

The V gene is TRBV7-9, the J gene TRBJ1-1; D unclear. Germline V gives CDR1 SEHNR, CDR2 FQNEAQ (reference sequence). The CDR3 loop spans 13 amino acids. The V end lost 5 bases, the J end lost 0 bases, and 7 bases lay between the germline ends. The CDR3 sequence is CASSASMNTEAFF. CDR3 coding DNA: TGTGCCAGCAGCGCTTCCATGAACACTGAAGCTTTCTTT.

A single count supports this clone. CDR3 in amino acids: CASSLVGSEQYF. The DNA of the CDR3 is TGTGCCAGCAGTTTGGTAGGGTCCGAGCAGTACTTC. The chain combines TRBV28 with TRBJ2-7, with no clear D. V shed 3 bases and J shed 6 bases, with 9 bases lying between them. Germline V gene lookup returns CDR1 MDHEN and CDR2 SYDVKM. This CDR3 spans 12 amino acids.

The chain recombines TRBV28 with TRBJ1-2; no definite D call. CDR1 is MDHEN and CDR2 is SYDVKM in the germline V gene. The V and J ends lost 10 bases and 8 bases respectively, with 17 bases between them. This CDR3 region has 12 residues. The CDR3 DNA is TGTGCCACCTACCCGGGATTGGGCGGCTACACCTTC. Its protein product is CATYPGLGGYTF.

The J gene is TRBJ1-1, the V gene TRBV5-1; D gene unclear. There are 13 residues in the CDR3. The V end was cut by 4 bases, the J end by 5 bases, with 12 bases between. Looked up from germline, CDR1 is SGHRS and CDR2 is YFSETQ. CDR3 in amino acids: CASSNSQGTEAFF. CDR3 DNA sequence: TGCGCCAGCAGCAACTCCCAAGGAACTGAAGCTTTCTTT.